This T cell receptor (beta chain) was found in a study of blood T cell repertoires in COVID-19. Whole-study context: There were acute and convalescent COVID-19 samples, and they came from the United States, Italy and Spain. Sample material is recorded as cDNA or gDNA derived from T cells, B-cell-depleted T cells, or PBMCs.

CDR3 length equals 16 residues. Germline V gene lookup returns CDR1 GTSNPN and CDR2 SVGIG (reference sequence). J gave up 3 bases and V 1 base, and 6 bases lay outside the gene matches. In the study's own analysis: Estimation of nucleated cell counts relied on the amplification of reference gene primers. Libraries were prepared by immunoSEQ multiplex PCR; TCRdb keeps only in-frame clonotypes and omits some of them. Clonal size and the V and J genes are those of that table, whereas D and trimming came from the DNA. The table records fewer than 250,000 clones, roughly 86% of them present only once. The receptor's source is a man between 60 and 75 years old with acute or convalescent COVID-19. The chain couples TRBV30 to TRBJ1-3; 10 bases are a match to TRBD1. The sequenced sample consisted of peripheral blood. The CDR3, as DNA: TGTGCCTGGAGTGCGGGACAGGGGACATATGGAAACACCATATATTTT. Translation: CAWSAGQGTYGNTIYF.